The 19 T cell receptor beta chains listed next were all sequenced from one sample in a study of CD8 T cells in Susac syndrome. RNA, at about 0.5 to 1 ug, was reverse transcribed with random hexamers. TCRdb reprocessed the immunoSEQ multiplex PCR reads with MiXCR, giving one entry per CDR3 protein. The sample lists some 300,000 distinct CDR3 sequences; 70% to 90% were seen once. Sequenced: CD8+ T cells from PBMCs. These TCRs come from a human donor with multiple sclerosis.

The chain links TRBV30 to TRBJ2-3, with TRBD2 identical over 12 bases. J gave up 4 bases and V 4 bases, and 6 bases lay outside the gene matches. The V gene's germline CDR1 is GTSNPN and CDR2 SVGIG (reference sequence). The CDR3 runs to 15 residues. For the CDR3, the DNA is TGTGCCTGGACCTCACTAGCGGGAGGACCAGATACGCAGTATTTT. This gives the protein CAWTSLAGGPDTQYF. The full variable domain, in which reference TRBV30 and TRBJ2-3 provide the parts outside the CDR3, is SQTIHQWPATLVQPVGSPLSLECTVEGTSNPNLYWYRQAAGRGLQLLFYSVGIGQISSEVPQNLSASRPQDRQFILSSKKLLLSDSGFYLCAWTSLAGGPDTQYFGPGTRLTVL.

V and J are TRBV7-9 and TRBJ1-1; maybe TRBD1 (5 bases). CDR3 length equals 14 residues. V shed 5 bases and J shed 1 base, with 11 bases lying between them. Germline lookup yields CDR1 SEHNR and CDR2 FQNEAQ (reference sequence). CDR3 bases: TGTGCCAGCAGCCGCCGGGACTCGAACACTGAAGCTTTCTTT. Translation gives CASSRRDSNTEAFF.

V usage is TRBV14 and J usage is TRBJ1-4; no reliable D call. Trimming shortened V by 4 bases and J by 5 bases, and 8 bases separated the two germline ends. Germline CDR1 and CDR2: SGHDN and FVKESK. The CDR3 covers 13 residues. CDR3 sequence (DNA): TGTGCCAGCAGCCCACGGCTAAATGAAAAACTGTTTTTT. Translated, it gives CASSPRLNEKLFF.

V usage is TRBV5-1 and J usage is TRBJ1-2, with 9 bases lining up with TRBD1. The CDR3 is 15 amino acids. Germline CDR1 and CDR2: SGHRS and YFSETQ. V shed 4 bases and J 3 bases; nucleotides not matched to a gene: 7. In nucleotides, the CDR3 is TGCGCCAGCAGCGCGGGACAGGGATTGGACTATGGCTACACCTTC. Translated: CASSAGQGLDYGYTF.

V gene TRBV7-9 combines with J gene TRBJ2-2; D not certain. There are 15 residues in the CDR3. V gave up 1 base and J gave up 5 bases, with 11 bases separating them. CDR1 and CDR2 (germline): SEHNR, FQNEAQ (reference sequence). The CDR3 DNA reads TGTGCCAGCAGCTTAGACGACGCTTGGACCGGGGAGCTGTTTTTT. This translates into CASSLDDAWTGELFF.

The V call is TRBV25-1, the J call TRBJ2-1; D remains ambiguous. V lost 1 base, J lost 6 bases, and 19 bases lay in between. Germline-derived CDR1 and CDR2 are MGHDK and SYGVNS. The CDR3 consists of 17 residues. CDR3 loop: CASSEWGLEPRVNEQFF. CDR3 coding DNA: TGTGCCAGCAGTGAATGGGGTCTAGAACCTCGGGTCAATGAGCAGTTCTTC. Full variable domain (missing parts from reference TRBV25-1 and TRBJ2-1): EADIYQTPRYLVIGTGKKITLECSQTMGHDKMYWYQQDPGMELHLIHYSYGVNSTEKGDLSSESTVSRIRTEHFPLTLESARPSHTSQYLCASSEWGLEPRVNEQFFGPGTRLTVL.

The chain combines TRBV6-5 with TRBJ1-1; no clear D. CDR3 length equals 13 residues. Germline values: CDR1 MNHEY, CDR2 SVGAGI. The V and J ends lost 2 bases and 0 bases respectively, with 4 bases between them. The DNA of the CDR3 is TGTGCCAGCAGTTACGACATGAACACTGAAGCTTTCTTT. Its translation: CASSYDMNTEAFF.

This sequence joins TRBV27 and TRBJ1-1; 9 nucleotides line up with TRBD1. The CDR3 is 14 residues long. Unmatched junction bases numbered 5, after V lost 3 bases and J lost 6 bases. Per the germline V gene, CDR1 is MNHEY and CDR2 is SMNVEV (reference sequence). The CDR3 nucleotides are TGTGCCAGCAGTTTGAACAGGGGGCACGCTGAAGCTTTCTTT. This gives the protein CASSLNRGHAEAFF.

The CDR3 region is CASTTRPDRGDYTF. The CDR3 DNA sequence: TGTGCCAGCACAACCCGCCCGGACAGGGGGGACTACACCTTC. The chain carries TRBV27 and TRBJ1-2, with 10 bases that match TRBD1. Trimming removed 7 bases from V and 10 bases from J; junction bases left unmatched: 12. The CDR3 covers 14 residues. Germline V gene sequence: CDR1 MNHEY, CDR2 SMNVEV (reference sequence).

The chain is built from TRBV28 and TRBJ2-7, with D tentatively TRBD2 (6 bases). The CDR3 contains 14 residues. V was pared by 2 bases and J by 7 bases, with 15 bases between. The germline CDR1 and CDR2 sequences are MDHEN and SYDVKM. The CDR3 loop reads CASSLGARREEQYF. CDR3 DNA sequence: TGTGCCAGCAGTTTAGGTGCCCGGAGGGAGGAGCAGTACTTC.

For this clonotype: A read error may account for a junction end that differs from germline. The chain recombines TRBV9 with TRBJ2-6; 7 positions agree with TRBD1. Germline V gene data show CDR1 as SGDLS and CDR2 as YYNGEE. The CDR3 has 16 residues. The CDR3 coding sequence is TGTGCCAGCAGCGAACAGGGGAGCTCTGGGGCCAGCGTCCTGACTTTC. This translates into CASSEQGSSGASVLTF.

This chain joins TRBV9 and TRBJ2-7, with D possibly being TRBD2 (6 bases). The CDR3 consists of 13 residues. Between the trimmed V and J ends, which lost 4 bases and 7 bases, there was a span of 15 bases. Germline-derived CDR1 and CDR2 are SGDLS and YYNGEE. The CDR3 reads CASSPEGGREQYF. In DNA form, the CDR3 reads TGTGCCAGCAGCCCCGAAGGAGGGCGAGAGCAGTACTTC.

The chain employs TRBV15 and TRBJ2-7; perhaps TRBD1 as D (5 bases). The CDR3 loop spans 15 amino acids. Trimming removed 0 bases from V and 1 base from J, with 10 bases in between. Per germline, CDR1 LNHNV and CDR2 YYDKDF (reference sequence). The CDR3 DNA reads TGTGCCACCAGCAGAGAAGGGCAGGGTTCCTACGAGCAGTACTTC. Its translation: CATSREGQGSYEQYF. The full variable domain, rest sourced from reference TRBV15 and TRBJ2-7, is DAMVIQNPRYQVTQFGKPVTLSCSQTLNHNVMYWYQQKSSQAPKLLFHYYDKDFNNEADTPDNFQSRRPNTSFCFLDIRSPGLGDTAMYLCATSREGQGSYEQYFGPGTRLTVT.

The chain's CDR3 is CASKANRWGRTGTDTQYF. CDR3 nucleotide sequence: TGTGCCAGCAAAGCCAACCGGTGGGGCCGGACCGGCACAGATACGCAGTATTTT. The genes are TRBV6-1 and TRBJ2-3, with D possibly matching TRBD1 (5 bases). Germline V gene data show CDR1 as MNHNS and CDR2 as SASEGT. The CDR3 length is 18 residues. V was cut by 7 bases and J by 1 base, with 24 bases left in between.

The CDR3 DNA follows: TGTGCCAGCAGCCATCCCCGGGTATCCGACGAGCAGTACTTC. It yields the protein CASSHPRVSDEQYF. The V call is TRBV3-1, the J call TRBJ2-7, with no clear D. Germline V gene lookup returns CDR1 LGHDT and CDR2 YNNKEL (reference sequence). There are 14 residues in the CDR3. V was pared by 3 bases and J by 5 bases, with 14 bases between.

This rearrangement joins TRBV5-6 to TRBJ2-1; 7 nucleotides line up with TRBD2. Trimming cost V 1 base and J 5 bases; bases outside gene matches: 6. Germline CDR1 and CDR2: SGHDT and YYEEEE. The CDR3 length is 15 residues. The CDR3 region is CASSLKREVHNEQFF. CDR3 nucleotide sequence: TGTGCCAGCAGCTTGAAACGGGAGGTCCACAATGAGCAGTTCTTC.

The chain carries TRBV19 and TRBJ2-1; D might be TRBD2 (6 bases). The CDR3 loop spans 14 amino acids. Germline V gives CDR1 LNHDA, CDR2 SQIVND (reference sequence). V lost 7 bases and J 6 bases, leaving 16 bases between the germline ends. This CDR3 reads CASTPGLTSNEQFF. Here the CDR3 DNA reads TGTGCCAGTACCCCAGGGCTGACTAGCAATGAGCAGTTCTTC.

Here the CDR3 DNA reads TGTGCCAGCAGCCGACAGACAACTAATGAAAAACTGTTTTTT. Residues: CASSRQTTNEKLFF. The rearrangement uses TRBV7-9 and TRBJ1-4; D may be TRBD1 (5 bases). The CDR3 extends over 14 amino acids. Trimming cost V 5 bases and J 0 bases, with 7 bases left between them. Germline loops: CDR1 SEHNR, CDR2 FQNEAQ (reference sequence).

The rearrangement uses TRBV9 and TRBJ1-1; D unclear. Looked up from germline, CDR1 is SGDLS and CDR2 is YYNGEE. Trimming removed 1 base from V and 2 bases from J, with 15 bases in between. The CDR3 spans 16 residues. This chain's CDR3 is CASSVPRDITNTEAFF. The CDR3 nucleotides read TGTGCCAGCAGCGTACCCCGAGACATAACCAACACTGAAGCTTTCTTT.